These 13 T cell receptor beta chains originate from one sample sequenced in a study of blood T cells in healthy people across ages. Using a J-beta primer mix together with a sample-barcoded 5' primer, a second PCR was run for roughly 6 to 12 cycles. MiXCR, run by TCRdb on the 5' RACE reads, gives a single entry per CDR3 protein. This table holds about 720,000 distinct CDR3 sequences, about a fifth found once. Input material: blood. These receptors all come from a man between 65 and 85 years old in good health.

V is TRBV12-3 or TRBV12-4 and J is TRBJ2-7; tentatively, D is TRBD1 (6 bases). CDR3 size: 13 residues. V was pared by 4 bases and J by 3 bases, with 10 bases between. The CDR3 spells CASSWTDFYEQYF. CDR3 in DNA: TGTGCCAGCAGTTGGACAGATTTCTACGAGCAGTACTTC.

This clonotype was counted between two and nine times. The chain recombines TRBV20-1 with TRBJ1-1; TRBD1 is a possible D gene (6 bases). Germline V gene sequence: CDR1 DFQATT, CDR2 SNEGSKA (reference sequence). CDR3 length: 13 residues. V was trimmed by 2 bases and J by 8 bases, leaving 15 bases between them. The CDR3 reads CSARPPGTTEAFF. The CDR3, as DNA: TGCAGTGCTAGACCCCCCGGGACAACCGAAGCTTTCTTT.

This clonotype was picked up a small number of times. This chain uses TRBV6-5 with TRBJ2-5; D gene unclear. Germline V gene data show CDR1 as MNHEY and CDR2 as SVGAGI. V lost 8 bases, J lost 9 bases, and 16 bases lay in between. This CDR3 region has 12 residues. The CDR3 here is CASSTSVGSQYF. Written as DNA, the CDR3 is TGTGCCAGCTCGACCAGCGTGGGGTCCCAGTACTTC.

The table lists this clonotype with a few counts. The chain couples TRBV20-1 to TRBJ1-1, with unresolved D. CDR3 length equals 12 residues. Germline values: CDR1 DFQATT, CDR2 SNEGSKA (reference sequence). Trimming removed 3 bases from V and 4 bases from J, with 9 bases in between. Here the CDR3 DNA reads TGCAGTGCTAGCGAGGGAGGCACTGAAGCTTTCTTT. Translated: CSASEGGTEAFF.

The rearrangement uses TRBV5-1 and TRBJ1-1; possibly TRBD1 for D (6 bases). Deletions cut 0 bases from V and 1 base from J, with 10 bases between. CDR3 length equals 15 residues. CDR1 and CDR2 from the germline V gene are SGHRS and YFSETQ. The DNA for the CDR3 is TGCGCCAGCAGCTTGGCCGGGGGCAGGAACACTGAAGCTTTCTTT. Amino acid sequence: CASSLAGGRNTEAFF.

The genes are TRBV12-3 or TRBV12-4 and TRBJ2-7, with D perhaps matching TRBD2 (6 bases). Trimming took 0 bases from V and 3 from J, leaving 6 bases between them. The CDR3 is 13 residues long. The CDR3: CASSLAEGYEQYV. CDR3 in DNA: TGTGCCAGCAGTTTAGCGGAGGGCTACGAGCAGTACGTC.

This clonotype was seen a handful of times. The chain is built from TRBV20-1 and TRBJ1-1; TRBD1 might be the D (6 bases). Trimming stripped 2 bases from V and 3 bases from J, with 13 bases between. The CDR3 runs to 14 residues. Germline lookup yields CDR1 DFQATT and CDR2 SNEGSKA (reference sequence). CDR3 sequence: CSARPGHPDTEAFF. The CDR3, as DNA: TGCAGTGCTAGACCGGGACACCCTGACACTGAAGCTTTCTTT.

As concerns this clonotype: The junction departs from the called germline gene at one end, perhaps through a read error. The J gene is TRBJ1-2, the V gene TRBV27; a possible D gene is TRBD1 (6 bases). Germline V gene lookup returns CDR1 MNHEY and CDR2 SMNVEV (reference sequence). This CDR3 has 13 amino acids. Written as DNA, the CDR3 is TGTGCCGGCAGTAAAGCGACAGGCTCGGGCTACACCTTC. Amino acids: CAGSKATGSGYTF.

The chain joins TRBV20-1 to TRBJ2-5, with 8 positions matching TRBD2. TRBJ2-1 explains the end of the DNA better; the J call may be wrong. The CDR3 length is 17 residues. The V gene's germline CDR1 is DFQATT and CDR2 SNEGSKA (reference sequence). The chain's CDR3 is CSARDISGTSSYNEQFF. The DNA for the CDR3 is TGCAGTGCTAGAGATATATCAGGGACTAGCTCCTACAATGAGCAGTTCTTC.

V and J are TRBV7-9 and TRBJ2-5; a possible D gene is TRBD1 (6 bases). The V end lost 1 base, the J end lost 2 bases, and 11 bases lay between the germline ends. The germline CDR1 and CDR2 sequences are SEHNR and FQNEAQ (reference sequence). This CDR3 spans 15 amino acids. The CDR3 loop is CASSLGGTPQETQYF. Here the CDR3 DNA reads TGTGCCAGCAGCTTAGGTGGGACACCACAAGAGACCCAGTACTTC.

The rearrangement joins TRBV19 to TRBJ2-3; D is unresolved. V lost 5 bases and J lost 6, with 15 bases in between. Germline loops: CDR1 LNHDA, CDR2 SQIVND (reference sequence). The CDR3 has 14 amino acids. CDR3 protein: CASSPLDKHDTQYF. The CDR3 DNA reads as TGTGCCAGTAGTCCCCTGGATAAACATGATACGCAGTATTTT.

The chain employs TRBV4-1 and TRBJ2-7, with D unclear. This CDR3 is built from 13 residues. Per the germline V gene, CDR1 is MGHRA and CDR2 is YSYEKL. V was clipped by 3 bases and J by 0 bases, with 6 bases between them. DNA for the CDR3: TGCGCCAGCAGCCATGACATCTCCTACGAGCAGTACTTC. This codes for CASSHDISYEQYF.

The chain recombines TRBV20-1 with TRBJ2-1, with 8 bases lining up with TRBD1. The J call could be wrong; TRBJ2-7 is a better fit for the DNA end. CDR1 DFQATT and CDR2 SNEGSKA come from the germline V gene (reference sequence). The CDR3 length is 14 residues. CDR3 loop: CSARKDRASYEQYF. For the CDR3, the DNA is TGCAGTGCTAGGAAGGACAGGGCCTCCTACGAGCAGTACTTC.